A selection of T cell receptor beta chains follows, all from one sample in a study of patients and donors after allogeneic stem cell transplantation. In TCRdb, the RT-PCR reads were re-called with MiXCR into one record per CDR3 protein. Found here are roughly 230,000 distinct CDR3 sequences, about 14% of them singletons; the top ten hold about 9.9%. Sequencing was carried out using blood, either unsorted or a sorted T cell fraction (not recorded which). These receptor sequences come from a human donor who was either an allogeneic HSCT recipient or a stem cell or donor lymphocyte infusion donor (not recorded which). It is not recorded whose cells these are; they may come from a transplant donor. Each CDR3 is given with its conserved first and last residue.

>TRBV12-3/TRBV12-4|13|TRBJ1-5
CASSPIATQPQHF
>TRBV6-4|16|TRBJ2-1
CASSDNPGTGSSEQFF
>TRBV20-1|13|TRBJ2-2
CSARVRHTGELFF
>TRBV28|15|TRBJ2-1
CASSTSGSPKIEQFF
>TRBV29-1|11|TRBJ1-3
CSVEITNTIYF
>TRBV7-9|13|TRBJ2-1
CVSGLADDNEQFF
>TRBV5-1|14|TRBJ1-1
CASSSDPRKTEAFF
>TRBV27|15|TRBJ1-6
CASSLSRAGNSPLHF
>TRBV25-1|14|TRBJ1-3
CASSDAGGSNTIYF
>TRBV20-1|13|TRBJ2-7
CSAIRLAGDEQYF
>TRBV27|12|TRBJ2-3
CASSAQGDTQYF
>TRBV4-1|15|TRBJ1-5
CASSQEFGTNQPQHF
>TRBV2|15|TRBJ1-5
CASSESWQGGQPQHF
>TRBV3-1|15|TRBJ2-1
CASTRGVLQGNEQFF
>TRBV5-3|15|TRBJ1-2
CARTYRPASTYGYTF
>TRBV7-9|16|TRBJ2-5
CASSNRDGWYQETQYF
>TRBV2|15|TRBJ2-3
CASSTPGRYTDTQYF
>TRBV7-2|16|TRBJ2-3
CASSSGTGSVTDTQYF
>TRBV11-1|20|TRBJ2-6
CASSLASLGGSYSGANVLTF
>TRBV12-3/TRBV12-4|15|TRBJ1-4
CASSLLGTGNEKLFF
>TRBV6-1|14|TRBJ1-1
CASSRAQANTEAFF
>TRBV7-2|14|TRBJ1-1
CASSLDRGRTEAFF
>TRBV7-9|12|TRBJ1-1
CASSPDEFKAFF
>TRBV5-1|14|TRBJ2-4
CASSLGGAKNIQYF
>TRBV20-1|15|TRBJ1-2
CSATGTQMIEGGYTF
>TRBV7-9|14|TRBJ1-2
CASSRTGSHYGYTF
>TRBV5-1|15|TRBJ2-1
CASSLEGQGTSEQFF
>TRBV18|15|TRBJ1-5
CASSLGQGSNQPQHF
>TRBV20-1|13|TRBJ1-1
CSAWTGANTEAFF
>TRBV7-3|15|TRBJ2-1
CASSLSGNRFGEQFF
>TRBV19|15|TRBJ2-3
CASSMGYRSRDTQYF
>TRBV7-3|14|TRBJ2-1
CASSPMSGGNEQFF
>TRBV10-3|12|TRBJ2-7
CAISGRGYEQYF
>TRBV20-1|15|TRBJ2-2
CSARLGSANTGELFF
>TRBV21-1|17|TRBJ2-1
CASSKVGQGTNRNEQFF
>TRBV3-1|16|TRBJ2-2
CASSPNPGGRGGELFF
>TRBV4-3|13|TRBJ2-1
CASSQGTGGEQFF
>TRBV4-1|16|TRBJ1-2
CASSQEGQGVNYGYTF
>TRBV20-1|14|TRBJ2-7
CSAKGASRSYEQYF
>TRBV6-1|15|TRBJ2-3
CASRLTSGGDGTQYF
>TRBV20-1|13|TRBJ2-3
CSARVAQRDTQYF
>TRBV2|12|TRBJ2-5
CASRGDRTTQYF
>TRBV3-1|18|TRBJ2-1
CASSRGTGTTNSGHEQFF
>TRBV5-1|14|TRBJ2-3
CASSLKPASDTQYF
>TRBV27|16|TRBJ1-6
CASSPRQGALASPLHF
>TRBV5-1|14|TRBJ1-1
CASSPNVAGAEAFF
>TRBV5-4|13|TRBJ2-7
CASSSRQGHEQYF
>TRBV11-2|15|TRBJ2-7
CASSYGVRGDYEQYF
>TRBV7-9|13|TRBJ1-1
CASSRPGYTEAFF
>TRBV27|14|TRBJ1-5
CASRQNRRAQPQHF
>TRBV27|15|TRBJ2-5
CASGRDRPSKETQYF
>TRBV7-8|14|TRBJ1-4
CASSPTGREGKLFF
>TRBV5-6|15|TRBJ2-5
CASSSGGWDGETQYF
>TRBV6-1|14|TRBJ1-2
CASSDFGGNYGYTF
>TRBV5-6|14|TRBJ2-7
CASSGTSGVYEQYF